Below are 3 T cell receptor beta chains sequenced from a single sample in a study of blood T cell repertoires in COVID-19. Profiled with immunoSEQ multiplex PCR; TCRdb holds only in-frame clones, not every one. The table shows about 150,000 clones, with more than 75% occurring only once. The sequenced material came from peripheral blood. The receptor set was obtained from a human donor with acute or convalescent COVID-19. The donor label of this sample is uncertain.

The chain employs TRBV6-5 and TRBJ2-5, with D unresolved. Per the germline V gene, CDR1 is MNHEY and CDR2 is SVGAGI. Trimming pared 10 bases from V and 2 bases from J, leaving 11 bases between. This CDR3 is 12 amino acids long. CDR3 residues: CATLGTQETQYF. Here the CDR3 DNA reads TGTGCCACCCTAGGCACACAAGAGACCCAGTACTTC.

The chain combines TRBV7-9 with TRBJ1-2, with D tentatively TRBD1 (5 bases). V lost 5 bases and J 6 bases, leaving 13 bases between the germline ends. Germline values: CDR1 SEHNR, CDR2 FQNEAQ (reference sequence). The CDR3 sequence is 13 residues long. The CDR3 coding sequence is TGTGCCAGCAGCCAGCGACAGACTGATGGCTACACCTTC. It specifies CASSQRQTDGYTF.

This clone was detected only once. CDR3 bases: TGTGCCAGTAGTAGGGGACTAGCGGGACCCTACGAGCAGTACTTC. This codes for CASSRGLAGPYEQYF. The rearrangement joins TRBV19 to TRBJ2-7, with 13 bases that match TRBD2. The V gene's germline CDR1 is LNHDA and CDR2 SQIVND (reference sequence). The CDR3 has 15 amino acids. Unmatched junction bases numbered 2, after V lost 4 bases and J lost 2 bases.